This T cell receptor (beta chain) stems from a study of regulatory T cells in long-lasting Graves disease. The TCR beta library used iRepertoire HTBI primers with Arm-PCR amplification of CDR3. MiXCR was run by TCRdb on the multiplex PCR reads, yielding one entry per CDR3 protein. Counted here are over 450,000 distinct CDR3 sequences, about a fifth occurring once; the ten biggest clones make up over 6%. Time point specified: persistent/refractory GD, antithyroid drugs over 5 years with positive TRAb. With RNA extracted from PBMCs as input, the TCR library was made. CDR1 and CDR2 (germline): SGHRS, YFSETQ. V was cut by 0 bases and J by 6 bases, with 13 bases left in between. CDR3 length equals 15 residues.

This chain uses TRBV5-1 with TRBJ2-1; tentative D call: TRBD2 (5 bases). The sequence came from a female donor with Graves disease. The sequences come from peripheral blood mononuclear cells (PBMCs), collected when the disease was refractory, from a patient treated with antithyroid drugs. The CDR3: CASSLVGESGNEQFF. The CDR3 DNA reads TGCGCCAGCAGCTTGGTTGGGGAGTCAGGCAATGAGCAGTTCTTC.